This T cell receptor (delta chain) was identified during a study of γδ T cells in repeated Plasmodium falciparum infection. Across the study: Donors were malaria-exposed Malian children or age- and gender-matched Australian children.

As to this clone: Its antigen is as yet unknown. Translating this DNA gives a protein that differs at residue 9 from the TCRdb one, which belongs to a much larger clone; a read error is likely, and the protein shown is this translation.

Both TRG and TRD chains were sequenced from each sorted sample. TCRdb applied CATT to the multiplex PCR reads for clone calling. The sample shows under 60,000 delta-chain clones, less than 2% of them seen only once. Overall study findings and caveats: Compared with Australian children, Malian Vdelta2-negative repertoires seemed more clonal, less diverse, less shared. One small rural Malian village, predominantly a single ethnic group, supplied the cohort.

Vgamma9/Vdelta2+ and Vdelta2-negative gammadelta T cells were flow-sorted from PBMC for bulk sequencing. The germline CDR1 and CDR2 sequences are GEAIGNYY and EKD. This CDR3 spans 23 amino acids. The V gene end was trimmed by 3 bases and the J gene end by 2 bases; junction bases not matched to a gene: 31. The specimen sequenced was gamma-delta T cells from blood. The V gene is TRDV2, the J gene TRDJ1; 8 bases fit TRDD3. No J segment appears in TCRdb, so it was assigned here by matching the sequence to germline. The receptor was isolated from a pool of human donors (malaria-infected and uninfected, not separated). This chain's CDR3 is CACDSEGDRREVLGSSRTDKLIF. The CDR3 bases are TGTGCCTGTGACTCTGAGGGGGATAGAAGAGAGGTTTTGGGATCTAGTCGTACCGATAAACTCATCTTT.